Listed below are T cell receptor beta chains from one sample, sequenced in a study of T cells in Graves' hyperthyroidism and ophthalmopathy. TCRdb ran MiXCR on the multiplex PCR reads and lists one entry per CDR3 protein. The sample has hundreds of thousands of distinct CDR3 sequences, 38% seen once. The sample consisted of blood. Every receptor here comes from a man between 18 and 29 years old with Graves' hyperthyroidism. Each CDR3 is given with its conserved first and last residue. Fields, in order: J gene, D gene, clone size, V gene, CDR3 DNA, CDR3 protein. A D gene is named only where the DNA matches it firmly. Clone size is not always given. Where it is, it says once, few, many or a class for expanded clones.

J: TRBJ1-2
D: TRBD1
size: -
V: TRBV6-5
DNA: TGTGCCAGCACCTTCGGGACAGGCCTCTATGGCTACACCTTC
CDR3: CASTFGTGLYGYTF

J: TRBJ1-1
D: -
size: -
V: TRBV7-2
DNA: TGTGCCAGCCGGGAGGCTCGGGGAAGCACTGAAGCTTTCTTT
CDR3: CASREARGSTEAFF

J: TRBJ2-2
D: TRBD2
size: -
V: TRBV29-1
DNA: TGCAGTGATGGGGGGGACACCGGGGAGCTGTTTTTT
CDR3: CSDGGDTGELFF

J: TRBJ1-1
D: -
size: -
V: TRBV6-1
DNA: TGTGCCAGCGCGGACAGGAACACTGAAGCTTTCTTT
CDR3: CASADRNTEAFF

J: TRBJ1-2
D: -
size: -
V: TRBV15
DNA: TGTGCCACCAGCAGCCCCGGGACAAGTCTTTACTATGGCTACACCTTC
CDR3: CATSSPGTSLYYGYTF

J: TRBJ2-5
D: TRBD1
size: -
V: TRBV10-3
DNA: TGTGCCATCAGTCCGGACAGGGGGTATCAGCCCCAGTACTTC
CDR3: CAISPDRGYQPQYF

J: TRBJ2-7
D: TRBD1
size: many
V: TRBV7-9
DNA: TGTGCCAGCAGCTTAGCTCAGGGGGCTAGGTACGAGCAGTACTTC
CDR3: CASSLAQGARYEQYF

J: TRBJ2-7
D: TRBD1
size: -
V: TRBV6-6
DNA: TGTGCCAGCAGAATGGGACAGGGGGCGATTGAGCAGTACTTC
CDR3: CASRMGQGAIEQYF

J: TRBJ1-2
D: -
size: -
V: TRBV29-1
DNA: TGCAGCTTGGCCTCGGGACCTGGCTACACCTTC
CDR3: CSLASGPGYTF

J: TRBJ1-2
D: TRBD1
size: -
V: TRBV7-2
DNA: TGTGCCAGCAGCTACCGGACAGGGGATAACTATGGCTACACCTTC
CDR3: CASSYRTGDNYGYTF

J: TRBJ1-5
D: -
size: many
V: TRBV19
DNA: TGTGCCAGTAGGGATGCGAATCAGCCCCAGCATTTT
CDR3: CASRDANQPQHF

J: TRBJ1-5
D: -
size: -
V: TRBV7-8
DNA: TGTGCCAGCTCACCCCAGGGGTTGCAGCCCCAGCATTTT
CDR3: CASSPQGLQPQHF

J: TRBJ1-5
D: -
size: -
V: TRBV19
DNA: TGTGCCAGTAGTGACACAGGGAAGTATCAGCCCCAGCATTTT
CDR3: CASSDTGKYQPQHF

J: TRBJ1-6
D: -
size: -
V: TRBV14
DNA: TGTGCCAGCAGCCAAGATTTCGGAAATCAATATTCACCCCTCCACTTT
CDR3: CASSQDFGNQYSPLHF

J: TRBJ2-7
D: TRBD1
size: -
V: TRBV4-1
DNA: TGCGCCAGCAGCCAAGCTATAGGACAGGTGGGCGAGCAGTACTTC
CDR3: CASSQAIGQVGEQYF

J: TRBJ1-3
D: -
size: few
V: TRBV12-3/TRBV12-4
DNA: TGCGCCAGCAGCCTCCACACGAGCTCTGGAAACACCATATATTTT
CDR3: CASSLHTSSGNTIYF

J: TRBJ1-5
D: -
size: once
V: TRBV12-3/TRBV12-4
DNA: TGTGCCAGCAGTCGTCGACCGTTCAATCAGCCCCAGCATTTT
CDR3: CASSRRPFNQPQHF

J: TRBJ2-5
D: -
size: -
V: TRBV2
DNA: TGTGCCAGCAGTGACGTACAGGGGACTCAGCCCCAGTACTTC
CDR3: CASSDVQGTQPQYF

J: TRBJ2-7
D: -
size: -
V: TRBV7-9
DNA: TGTGCCAGCAGCTTATGGGGCAGGGAAAGCGAGCAGTACTTC
CDR3: CASSLWGRESEQYF

J: TRBJ2-5
D: -
size: many
V: TRBV9
DNA: TGTGCCAGCAGCGTAGATCATCAAGAGACCCAGTACTTC
CDR3: CASSVDHQETQYF

J: TRBJ1-5
D: -
size: many
V: TRBV2
DNA: TGTGCCAGCAGTAGGGTTGGCCAGCCCCAGCATTTT
CDR3: CASSRVGQPQHF

J: TRBJ2-5
D: -
size: -
V: TRBV6-6
DNA: TGTGCCAGCAGTTACTCCCCGGGTGACCAAGAGACCCAGTACTTC
CDR3: CASSYSPGDQETQYF

J: TRBJ1-3
D: -
size: few
V: TRBV7-9
DNA: TGTGCCAGCAGCCAAGACCCCTGGGACACCATATATTTT
CDR3: CASSQDPWDTIYF

J: TRBJ1-3
D: TRBD1
size: few
V: TRBV4-1
DNA: TGCGCCAGCAGCCAAGGGGACAGGGGAAACACCATATATTTT
CDR3: CASSQGDRGNTIYF

J: TRBJ1-5
D: TRBD1
size: -
V: TRBV6-5
DNA: TGTGCCAGCACCGGGGGACAGGTCAATCAGCCCCAGCATTTT
CDR3: CASTGGQVNQPQHF

J: TRBJ1-5
D: TRBD1
size: many
V: TRBV19
DNA: TGTGCCAGTACCAGGACAGGGGCCAATCAGCCCCAGCATTTT
CDR3: CASTRTGANQPQHF

J: TRBJ2-6
D: -
size: many
V: TRBV5-1
DNA: TGCGCCAGCAGTCGTTCGAGCTCTGGGGCCAACGTCCTGACTTTC
CDR3: CASSRSSSGANVLTF

J: TRBJ2-7
D: TRBD1
size: -
V: TRBV5-4
DNA: TGTGCCAGCAGCTTCGGACAGGCAAGGCAGTACTTC
CDR3: CASSFGQARQYF

J: TRBJ2-7
D: TRBD1
size: -
V: TRBV6-1
DNA: TGTGCCAGCAGCCACAGGGGGCCTTACGAGCAGTACTTC
CDR3: CASSHRGPYEQYF

J: TRBJ1-4
D: -
size: -
V: TRBV9
DNA: TGTGCCAGCAGCGCGTCCGGGACCCTCAATGAAAAACTGTTTTTT
CDR3: CASSASGTLNEKLFF

J: TRBJ2-7
D: -
size: few
V: TRBV7-9
DNA: TGTGCCAGCGAGTTCGGGAGGCAGGGGGGCAGGGCCTACGAGCAGTACTTC
CDR3: CASEFGRQGGRAYEQYF

J: TRBJ2-7
D: TRBD2
size: -
V: TRBV9
DNA: TGTGCCAGCAGCGTACGAGCGGGAGTCTGGAACGAGCAGTACTTC
CDR3: CASSVRAGVWNEQYF

J: TRBJ1-2
D: TRBD1
size: -
V: TRBV10-3
DNA: TGTGCCATCAGTGATCCGACAAATATACAGGGGGCAAATGGCTACACCTTC
CDR3: CAISDPTNIQGANGYTF

J: TRBJ1-1
D: -
size: many
V: TRBV11-2
DNA: TGTGCCAGCAGCTTAGGTCGACAACTTAACACTGAAGCTTTCTTT
CDR3: CASSLGRQLNTEAFF

J: TRBJ2-7
D: TRBD1
size: many
V: TRBV2
DNA: TGTGCCAGCAGTGGACAGGGGGAGGGCTACGAGCAGTACTTC
CDR3: CASSGQGEGYEQYF

J: TRBJ1-2
D: TRBD1
size: many
V: TRBV7-9
DNA: TGTGCCAGCAGCTCTACAGGGGGCGATGGCTACACCTTC
CDR3: CASSSTGGDGYTF

J: TRBJ1-5
D: -
size: -
V: TRBV7-8
DNA: TGTGCCAGCAGTTCACCTTCCGGGGGCTTCAATCAGCCCCAGCATTTT
CDR3: CASSSPSGGFNQPQHF

J: TRBJ2-2
D: -
size: few
V: TRBV15
DNA: TGTGCCACCAGCAGAGTCCCTCCGAGCAGCACCGGGGAGCTGTTTTTT
CDR3: CATSRVPPSSTGELFF

J: TRBJ1-6
D: -
size: many
V: TRBV7-6
DNA: TGTGCCAGCAGCTTATCACCGGGACTGACCAATTCACCCCTCCACTTT
CDR3: CASSLSPGLTNSPLHF

J: TRBJ2-5
D: TRBD2
size: -
V: TRBV9
DNA: TGTGCCAGCAGCGTGGAGGGAGGGCCGGGGGAGACCCAGTACTTC
CDR3: CASSVEGGPGETQYF

J: TRBJ2-7
D: -
size: -
V: TRBV4-1
DNA: TGCGCCAGCAGCCAAACCGGGGTCGAGCAGTACTTC
CDR3: CASSQTGVEQYF

J: TRBJ2-2
D: TRBD1
size: many
V: TRBV29-1
DNA: TGCAGCGTTGTAACAGGGGGCACCGGGGAGCTGTTTTTT
CDR3: CSVVTGGTGELFF